This T cell receptor (beta chain) originates from a study of T-cell reconstitution after alpha-beta-depleted transplantation in children. Broader study findings: Several hundred expanded graft clones reportedly were the source of alpha-beta T cells about two months after transplant. Diversity of TCRbeta at day 60 was high in some patients, arising from surviving recipient T cells and thymic progenitors. T cells produced anew were the main source of T-cell counts and diversity one year after transplant.

Unique molecular identifiers featured in how the TCRbeta library was prepared. TCRdb recomputed calls from the PCR reads with MiXCR, one row per CDR3 protein. The sample records a few hundred thousand distinct CDR3 sequences, 10% to 15% being singletons. This clonotype was seen only a few times. Antigen: not known. V shed 3 bases, J shed 2 bases, and the junction held 4 bases outside the gene matches. Germline V lookup: CDR1 MDHEN, CDR2 SYDVKM. The CDR3 totals 15 residues. V gene TRBV28 combines with J gene TRBJ2-5; 9 nucleotides match TRBD2. This receptor was identified in a male patient aged 10 to 17 who had a stem cell transplant for acute myeloid leukemia, so the T cells may come from the graft donor. The sample was PBMCs, mostly from graft donor cells, taken 360 days after TCRalphabeta/CD19-depleted stem cell transplant. The chain's CDR3 is CASSFSGRAQETQYF. The CDR3 bases are TGTGCCAGCAGTTTTAGCGGGAGAGCTCAAGAGACCCAGTACTTC.